Below are 10 T cell receptor beta chains sequenced from a single sample in a study of blood T cell repertoires in COVID-19. This table comes from immunoSEQ multiplex PCR, and its TCRdb copy is limited to in-frame clones, with some not included. The data contain nearly 70,000 clones, approximately 82% of them singletons. Sequenced sample: peripheral blood. The receptors stem from a woman over 75 with acute or convalescent COVID-19.

This clone was detected once. V and J are TRBV19 and TRBJ1-5; 11 nucleotides agree with TRBD1. V lost 3 bases and J lost 4; bases outside the gene matches: 5. Germline CDR1 is LNHDA and CDR2 is SQIVND (reference sequence). The CDR3 length is 16 residues. The CDR3 loop is CASSIPGTGGNQPQHF. CDR3 sequence (DNA): TGTGCCAGTAGTATTCCCGGGACAGGGGGTAATCAGCCCCAGCATTTT.

The CDR3, as DNA: TGCGCCAGCAGCACAGGGGAATCAAGGGGCTACACCTTC. Protein sequence: CASSTGESRGYTF. V is TRBV5-1 and J is TRBJ1-2; 7 bases fit TRBD1. The CDR3 covers 13 residues. V gave up 4 bases and J gave up 8 bases; unmatched junction bases: 8. Germline-derived CDR1 and CDR2 are SGHRS and YFSETQ.

The J gene is TRBJ1-1, the V gene TRBV5-5; 7 bases map to TRBD1. This CDR3 is 15 amino acids long. The germline V gene encodes CDR1 SGHKS and CDR2 YYEKEE (reference sequence). The junction had 3 bases not matched to a gene; V was cut back by 1 base and J by 0 bases. CDR3 nucleotides: TGTGCCAGCAGCTTGCAACAGGGGATGAACACTGAAGCTTTCTTT. It codes for CASSLQQGMNTEAFF.

The genes are TRBV5-6 and TRBJ1-6, with D possibly being TRBD1 (5 bases). V was pared by 2 bases and J by 7 bases, with 10 bases between. Germline CDR1 SGHDT, CDR2 YYEEEE. The CDR3 spans 14 residues. CDR3 in DNA: TGTGCCAGCAGCTTCGACAGTGCCAATTCACCCCTCCACTTT. Translating it yields CASSFDSANSPLHF.

This chain connects TRBV30 to TRBJ2-4, with D maybe TRBD1 (5 bases). The CDR3 is 14 residues long. With 0 bases removed from V and 6 bases from J, the gap between germline ends came to 12 bases. Germline-derived CDR1 and CDR2 are GTSNPN and SVGIG (reference sequence). This chain's CDR3 is CAWSVQALPNIQYF. CDR3 DNA sequence: TGTGCCTGGAGTGTACAGGCTCTCCCAAACATTCAGTACTTC.

The J gene is TRBJ1-3, the V gene TRBV5-4, with 10 positions matching TRBD1. This CDR3 has 15 residues. Germline V lookup: CDR1 SGHNT, CDR2 YYREEE (reference sequence). The V segment lost 4 bases and the J segment 3 bases; nucleotides outside the gene matches: 4. The CDR3 nucleotides are TGTGCCAGCAGCCCCGACAGGGGGCGTGGAAACACCATATATTTT. Translated: CASSPDRGRGNTIYF.

This sequence joins TRBV5-1 and TRBJ2-6; no clear D gene. The CDR3 runs 18 residues. The V gene lost 0 bases and the J gene lost 0 bases, with 13 bases spanning the gap. CDR1 SGHRS and CDR2 YFSETQ come from the germline V gene. The CDR3 here is CASSLGGRLDSGANVLTF. The CDR3 DNA sequence: TGCGCCAGCAGCTTGGGCGGCAGACTCGACTCTGGGGCCAACGTCCTGACTTTC.

This chain connects TRBV5-8 to TRBJ2-3; TRBD1 agrees at 11 bases. Trimming removed 4 bases from V and 8 bases from J; junction bases left unmatched: 6. This CDR3 is 14 amino acids long. The germline CDR1 and CDR2 sequences are SGHTS and YDEGEE. The CDR3 DNA is TGTGCCAGCAGCCCTGGACAGGGGGCAGGTACGCAGTATTTT. This encodes CASSPGQGAGTQYF.

The V and J genes are TRBV10-1 and TRBJ2-3, with TRBD1 matching 9 bases. The V and J ends lost 4 bases and 6 bases, in that order; junction bases with no gene match: 5. Germline-derived CDR1 and CDR2 are WNHNN and SYGVQD (reference sequence). The CDR3 runs 14 residues. For the CDR3, the DNA is TGCGCCAGCAGTGCCGGGACAGGGTCGGATACGCAGTATTTT. It specifies CASSAGTGSDTQYF.

This rearrangement joins TRBV27 to TRBJ2-3; 8 bases align to TRBD1. CDR1 MNHEY and CDR2 SMNVEV come from the germline V gene (reference sequence). Unmatched junction bases numbered 11, after V lost 6 bases and J lost 6 bases. The CDR3 runs 15 residues. The CDR3 DNA sequence: TGTGCCAGCAGCTGGACAGGGATGGGAGGTGATACGCAGTATTTT. Its translation is CASSWTGMGGDTQYF.